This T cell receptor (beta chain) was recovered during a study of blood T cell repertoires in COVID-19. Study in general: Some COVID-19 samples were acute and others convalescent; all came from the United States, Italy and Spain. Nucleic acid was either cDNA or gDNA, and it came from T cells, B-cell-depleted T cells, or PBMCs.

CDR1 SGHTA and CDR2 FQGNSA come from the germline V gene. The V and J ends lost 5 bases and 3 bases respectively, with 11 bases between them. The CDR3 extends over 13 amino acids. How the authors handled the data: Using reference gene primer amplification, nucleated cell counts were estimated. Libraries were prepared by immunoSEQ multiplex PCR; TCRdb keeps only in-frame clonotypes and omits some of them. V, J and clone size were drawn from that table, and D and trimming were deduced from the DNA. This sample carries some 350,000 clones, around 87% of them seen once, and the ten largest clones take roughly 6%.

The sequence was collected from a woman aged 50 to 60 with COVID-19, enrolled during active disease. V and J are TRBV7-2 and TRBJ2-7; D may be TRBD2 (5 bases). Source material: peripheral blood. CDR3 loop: CASSPTRVYEQYF. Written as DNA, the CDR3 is TGTGCCAGCAGCCCCACGAGGGTCTACGAGCAGTACTTC.